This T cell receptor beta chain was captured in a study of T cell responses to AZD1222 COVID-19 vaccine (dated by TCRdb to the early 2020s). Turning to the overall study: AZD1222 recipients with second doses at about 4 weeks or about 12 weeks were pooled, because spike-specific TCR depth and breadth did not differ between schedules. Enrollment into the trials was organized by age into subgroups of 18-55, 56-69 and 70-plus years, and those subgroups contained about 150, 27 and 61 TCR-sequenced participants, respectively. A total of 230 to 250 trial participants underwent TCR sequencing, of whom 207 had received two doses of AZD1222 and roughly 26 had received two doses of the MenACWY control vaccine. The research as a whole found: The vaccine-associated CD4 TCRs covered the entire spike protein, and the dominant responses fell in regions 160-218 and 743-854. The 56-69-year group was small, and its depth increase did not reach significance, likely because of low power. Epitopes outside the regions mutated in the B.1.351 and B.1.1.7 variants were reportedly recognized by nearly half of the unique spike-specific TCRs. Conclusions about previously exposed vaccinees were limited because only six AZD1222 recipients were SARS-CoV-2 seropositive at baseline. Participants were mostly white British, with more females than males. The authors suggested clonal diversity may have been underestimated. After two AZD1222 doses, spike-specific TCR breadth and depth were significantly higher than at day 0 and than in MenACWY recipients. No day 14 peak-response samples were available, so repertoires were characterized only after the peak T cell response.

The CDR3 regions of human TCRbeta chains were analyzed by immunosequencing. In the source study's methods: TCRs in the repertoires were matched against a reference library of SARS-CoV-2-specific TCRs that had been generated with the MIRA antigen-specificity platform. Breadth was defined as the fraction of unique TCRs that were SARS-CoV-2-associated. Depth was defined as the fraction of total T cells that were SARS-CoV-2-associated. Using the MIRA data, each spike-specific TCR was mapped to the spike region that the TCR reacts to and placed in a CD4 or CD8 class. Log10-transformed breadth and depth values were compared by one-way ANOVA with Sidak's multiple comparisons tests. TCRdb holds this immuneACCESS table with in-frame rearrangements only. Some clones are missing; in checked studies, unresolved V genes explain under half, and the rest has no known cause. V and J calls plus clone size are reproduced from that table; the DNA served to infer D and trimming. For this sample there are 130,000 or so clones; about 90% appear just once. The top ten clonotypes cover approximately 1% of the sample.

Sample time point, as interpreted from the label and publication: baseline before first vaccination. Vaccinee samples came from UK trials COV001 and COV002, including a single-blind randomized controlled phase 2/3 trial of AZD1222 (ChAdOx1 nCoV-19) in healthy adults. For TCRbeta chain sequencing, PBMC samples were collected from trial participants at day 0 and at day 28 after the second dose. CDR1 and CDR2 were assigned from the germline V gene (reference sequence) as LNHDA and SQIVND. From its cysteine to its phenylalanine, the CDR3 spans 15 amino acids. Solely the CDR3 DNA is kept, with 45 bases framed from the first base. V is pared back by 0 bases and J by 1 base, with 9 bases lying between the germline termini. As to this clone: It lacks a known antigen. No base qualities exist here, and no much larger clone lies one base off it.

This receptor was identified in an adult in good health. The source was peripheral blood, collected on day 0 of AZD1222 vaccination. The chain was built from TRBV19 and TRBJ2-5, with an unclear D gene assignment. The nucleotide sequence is TGTGCCAGTAGTATAGATCGTTCATTCCAAGAGACCCAGTACTTC. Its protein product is CASSIDRSFQETQYF.